Shown below are 14 T cell receptor beta chains from a single sample sequenced in a study of T cell responses to AZD1222 COVID-19 vaccine. TCRdb's table, derived via immunoSEQ multiplex PCR, lists solely in-frame clones and lacks some. The table lists approximately 150,000 clones, less than 95% of them singletons, with approximately 3% in the top ten. The sample consisted of peripheral blood, taken on day 0 of AZD1222 vaccination. The source of these receptors is an adult in good health.

For this clone: Within the sample, other DNA sequences also encode this same CDR3. This chain connects TRBV4-2 to TRBJ2-5, with 12 bases lining up with TRBD2. The CDR3 sequence is 16 residues long. V was clipped by 0 bases and J by 2 bases; unmatched bases: 1. CDR1 and CDR2 (germline): LGHNA, YNFKEQ. Written as DNA, the CDR3 is TGTGCCAGCAGCCAAGATCTAGCGGGGGGGCAAGAGACCCAGTACTTC. Protein product: CASSQDLAGGQETQYF.

J is TRBJ2-5 and V is TRBV11-2; TRBD2 matches 15 bases. V lost 2 bases and J lost 12; bases outside the gene matches: 7. CDR1 SGHAT and CDR2 FQNNGV come from the germline V gene. The CDR3 is 15 amino acids. The DNA for the CDR3 is TGTGCCAGCAGCTTATGGACTAGCGGGGGGGTCCACGAGTACTTC. It is translated as CASSLWTSGGVHEYF.

The chain couples TRBV12-3 or TRBV12-4 to TRBJ1-5; D not certain. CDR3 length: 13 residues. V lost 3 bases, J lost 5 bases, and 8 bases lay in between. DNA for the CDR3: TGTGCCAGCAGTTTGAGGGAGGATCAGCCCCAGCATTTT. Translation gives CASSLREDQPQHF.

This chain links TRBV6-2 or TRBV6-3 with TRBJ2-1; TRBD1 agrees at 8 bases. V dropped 6 bases and J dropped 8; count of bases not matched to a gene: 12. CDR3 length: 15 amino acids. The germline gives CDR1 MNHEY, CDR2 SVGEGT. The CDR3 DNA reads as TGTGCCAGCAGCCGGACAGGGAGTTTTGTGGATGAGCAGTTCTTC. Translation: CASSRTGSFVDEQFF.

The V and J genes are TRBV6-5 and TRBJ2-5; D is perhaps TRBD1 (5 bases). CDR3 length: 14 amino acids. Trimming removed 5 bases from V and 5 bases from J, with 15 bases in between. The V gene's germline CDR1 is MNHEY and CDR2 SVGAGI. The CDR3: CASSHGQGGETQYF. The CDR3 region has the DNA TGTGCCAGCAGTCACGGGCAGGGTGGGGAGACCCAGTACTTC.

This CDR3 reads CASSSRKGGLSTEAFF. The CDR3, as DNA: TGTGCCAGCAGCTCGCGTAAGGGGGGGCTAAGCACTGAAGCTTTCTTT. The J gene is TRBJ1-1, the V gene TRBV11-3; TRBD1 is a possible D gene (6 bases). The germline V gene has CDR1 SGHNT and CDR2 YENEEA. The CDR3 consists of 16 residues. With 4 bases removed from V and 4 bases from J, the gap between germline ends came to 19 bases.

The chain recombines TRBV25-1 with TRBJ1-1, with D unclear. CDR3 length equals 13 residues. CDR1 and CDR2 (germline): MGHDK, SYGVNS. V was cut by 0 bases and J by 5 bases, with 7 bases left in between. The CDR3 DNA is TGTGCCAGCAGTGAATATACTACGACTGAAGCTTTCTTT. This codes for CASSEYTTTEAFF.

As DNA, the CDR3 is TGTGCCAGCAGCCAAATAGCGGGGGTGGAGACCCAGTACTTC. This encodes CASSQIAGVETQYF. This chain links TRBV14 with TRBJ2-5, with 9 bases matching TRBD2. The V gene end was trimmed by 2 bases and the J gene end by 5 bases; junction bases not matched to a gene: 3. The CDR3 consists of 14 residues. Germline V gives CDR1 SGHDN, CDR2 FVKESK.

The chain recombines TRBV12-5 with TRBJ1-1; no firm D call. Trimming cost V 1 base and J 5 bases, with 11 bases left between them. The CDR3 length is 14 residues. CDR1 and CDR2 from the germline V gene are LGHNT and FRNRAP. This CDR3 reads CASGLAPTKTEAFF. CDR3 nucleotide sequence: TGTGCTAGTGGTTTGGCACCGACGAAGACTGAAGCTTTCTTT.

This chain uses TRBV3-1 (or the pseudogene TRBV3-2) with TRBJ2-5; the D is unclear. V was shortened by 1 base and J by 4 bases, with 7 bases between the two germline ends. This CDR3 has 13 amino acids. Germline V gene lookup returns CDR1 LGHDT and CDR2 YNNKEL (reference sequence). The CDR3 reads CASSQVPSETQYF. DNA for the CDR3: TGTGCCAGCAGCCAAGTACCCTCAGAGACCCAGTACTTC.

The V gene is TRBV19, the J gene TRBJ2-5, with TRBD2 identical over 8 bases. V lost 6 bases, J lost 2 bases, and 11 bases stayed unmatched. The CDR3 contains 16 residues. Germline V gene sequence: CDR1 LNHDA, CDR2 SQIVND (reference sequence). CDR3 coding DNA: TGTGCCAGTAGCTCCGTTGGCGGGGGGTTTCAAGAGACCCAGTACTTC. This encodes CASSSVGGGFQETQYF.

The chain carries TRBV6-1 and TRBJ2-4, with a possible D match to TRBD2 (5 bases). Germline CDR1 is MNHNS and CDR2 is SASEGT. Trimming pared 2 bases from V and 0 bases from J, leaving 11 bases between. This CDR3 has 16 amino acids. The CDR3 nucleotides read TGTGCCAGCAGTGAATCCGGACGGGGAGCCAAAAACATTCAGTACTTC. Translated, it gives CASSESGRGAKNIQYF.

Here the CDR3 DNA reads TGTGCCAGAAGCTTGGGCTTGAGTCGGCGGGGGATTTACAATGAGCAGTTCTTC. It encodes CARSLGLSRRGIYNEQFF. The gene calls are TRBV5-3 and TRBJ2-1; 7 bases fit TRBD2. TRBV5-3 qualifies as an ORF whose function is uncertain. The trim removed 0 bases at V and 4 bases at J, leaving 13 bases unmatched. The CDR3 consists of 18 residues.

This chain links TRBV13 with TRBJ1-2; 9 bases agree with TRBD1. The CDR3 sequence is 14 residues long. V was clipped by 5 bases and J by 2 bases; unmatched bases: 3. The germline CDR1 and CDR2 sequences are PRHDT and FYEKMQ (reference sequence). The CDR3 protein is CASSAGTGNYGYTF. The CDR3 bases are TGTGCCAGCAGCGCCGGGACAGGGAACTATGGCTACACCTTC.